A selection of T cell receptor beta chains follows, all from one sample in a study of CD8+ T cells in alopecia areata. Some clones are missing from TCRdb's copy, which holds only in-frame ones; the method was immunoSEQ multiplex PCR. The table shows about 150,000 clones, with 40% to 65% occurring only once. The source was CD8+ T cells sorted from blood, collected at week 0. All receptors come from a human donor with alopecia areata. The conserved cysteine and the conserved F or W are not part of the CDR3 here. The D gene is left open where the match is weak.

J gene | D gene | V gene | CDR3 protein
TRBJ1-2 | NA | TRBV11-2 | ASSPAHNNYGYT
TRBJ2-7 | TRBD1 | TRBV7-6 | ASSPGTEAYEQY
TRBJ2-7 | NA | TRBV4-3 | ASSHGRGSYEQY
TRBJ2-2 | TRBD1 | TRBV29-1 | SVEVGGTGVNTGELF
TRBJ2-7 | NA | TRBV6-6 | ASSGTYEQY
TRBJ2-7 | NA | TRBV29-1 | SVYDYEQY
TRBJ2-1 | NA | TRBV19 | ASTDSGGYNEQF
TRBJ1-1 | NA | TRBV11-2 | ASSLGQQAF
TRBJ1-1 | TRBD1 | TRBV2 | ASSEGTGAAIEAF
TRBJ2-2 | NA | TRBV6-5 | ASSYRGTGELF
TRBJ2-7 | NA | TRBV11-1 | ASSFEVGRYEQY
TRBJ1-1 | TRBD1 | TRBV27 | ASRVTGGTEAF
TRBJ2-5 | NA | TRBV10-3 | AISESGHLTQETQY
TRBJ1-1 | NA | TRBV29-1 | SVFGNTEAF
TRBJ1-1 | NA | TRBV6-4 | ASTGNGGTEAF
TRBJ2-7 | TRBD1 | TRBV7-2 | ASSPGTGPYEQY
TRBJ2-7 | NA | TRBV2 | ASSEVSSYEQY
TRBJ2-3 | NA | TRBV25-1 | ASRHTDTQY
TRBJ1-2 | NA | TRBV30 | AWRAGFLNYGYT
TRBJ2-7 | NA | TRBV14 | ASSQDSRTLSYEQY
TRBJ1-5 | NA | TRBV27 | ASSLQAYSNQPQH